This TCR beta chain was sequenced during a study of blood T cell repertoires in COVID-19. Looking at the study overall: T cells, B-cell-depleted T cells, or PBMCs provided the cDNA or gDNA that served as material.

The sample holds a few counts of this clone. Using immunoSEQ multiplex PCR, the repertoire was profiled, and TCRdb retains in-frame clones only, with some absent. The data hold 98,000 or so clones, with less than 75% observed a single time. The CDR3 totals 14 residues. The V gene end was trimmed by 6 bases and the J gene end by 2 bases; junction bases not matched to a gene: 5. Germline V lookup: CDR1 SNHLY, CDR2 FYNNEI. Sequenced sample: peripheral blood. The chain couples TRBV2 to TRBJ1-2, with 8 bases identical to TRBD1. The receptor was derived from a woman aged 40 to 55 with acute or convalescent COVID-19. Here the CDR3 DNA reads TGTGCCAGCAGGTTGGACAGGGACAACTATGGCTACACCTTC. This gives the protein CASRLDRDNYGYTF.